This T cell receptor beta chain is from a study of cytomegalovirus exposure and HLA in healthy donors. Study-level results: Confirmation in vitro established that three CMV-associated chains were specific for CMV antigens. Cytomegalovirus association was assigned to 170 or so TCR beta chains. The finding came from a later analysis; first-cohort TCR clusters tended to co-occur in the 95 to 150 validation repertoires.

The table came from immunoSEQ multiplex PCR; TCRdb's copy has only in-frame clones and leaves some out. The sample carries 200,000 to 300,000 clones, roughly 87% recorded once. This CDR3 is 16 amino acids long. As concerns this clone: Its antigen remains unknown.

The chain couples TRBV1 to TRBJ1-1. TRBV1 is marked as a pseudogene. Sequences were obtained from PBMCs. This receptor was taken from a man aged 18 to 29 in good health and CMV-seropositive. CDR3 DNA: TGCACCAGCAGCCAAGATCAAGGGGGGTCCAACACTGAAGCTTTCTTT. Translated: CTSSQDQGGSNTEAFF.